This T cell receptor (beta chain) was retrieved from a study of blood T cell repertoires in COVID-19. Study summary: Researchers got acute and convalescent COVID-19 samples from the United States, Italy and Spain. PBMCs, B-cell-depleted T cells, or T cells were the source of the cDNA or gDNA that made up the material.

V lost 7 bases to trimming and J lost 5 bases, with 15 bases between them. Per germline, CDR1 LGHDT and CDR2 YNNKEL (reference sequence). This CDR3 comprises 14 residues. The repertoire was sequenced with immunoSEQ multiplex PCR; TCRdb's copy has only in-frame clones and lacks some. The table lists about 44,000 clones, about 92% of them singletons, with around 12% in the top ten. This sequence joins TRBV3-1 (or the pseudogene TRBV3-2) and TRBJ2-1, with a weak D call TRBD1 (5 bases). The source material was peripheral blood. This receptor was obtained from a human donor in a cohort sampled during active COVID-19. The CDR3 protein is CASTFVGQNNEQFF. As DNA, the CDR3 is TGTGCCAGCACCTTTGTGGGGCAAAACAATGAGCAGTTCTTC.